The rows below give T cell receptor beta chains drawn from one sample of a study of cytomegalovirus exposure and HLA in healthy donors. This table comes from immunoSEQ multiplex PCR, and its TCRdb copy is limited to in-frame clones, with some not included. This table holds under 200,000 clones, 68% found once. Sequences were obtained from PBMCs. Receptors were obtained from a man between 45 and 60 years old in good health and CMV-seronegative. The CDR3 runs from the conserved cysteine through the conserved F or W. D genes are given only for firm matches. Clone size appears in some rows only: once, few, many, or a class for an expanded clone.

d_gene	v_gene	abundance	len	j_gene	CDR3aa	CDR3nt
TRBD1	TRBV2	-	15	TRBJ2-6	CASGTGISGANVLTF	TGTGCCAGCGGGACAGGGATCTCTGGGGCCAACGTCCTGACTTTC
TRBD2	TRBV7-2	-	15	TRBJ2-3	CASSSQRGGGDTQYF	TGTGCCAGCAGCTCCCAGCGGGGGGGTGGAGATACGCAGTATTTT
-	TRBV14	-	13	TRBJ1-4	CASSQRRDEKLFF	TGTGCCAGCAGCCAAAGGAGGGATGAAAAACTGTTTTTT
-	TRBV5-6	-	14	TRBJ1-1	CASSLVDRNTEAFF	TGTGCCAGCAGCTTGGTGGACAGGAACACTGAAGCTTTCTTT
-	TRBV5-1	-	14	TRBJ1-1	CASSLDGRNTEAFF	TGCGCCAGCAGCTTGGATGGGCGGAACACTGAAGCTTTCTTT
-	TRBV7-9	-	12	TRBJ2-7	CSSSPPSYEQYF	TGTTCCAGCAGCCCCCCATCCTACGAGCAGTACTTC
TRBD1	TRBV19	-	14	TRBJ1-1	CASSKGQENTEAFF	TGTGCCAGTAGTAAGGGACAGGAGAATACCGAAGCTTTCTTT
-	TRBV2	once	12	TRBJ2-7	CASSKNSNEQYF	TGTGCCAGCAGTAAAAATTCCAACGAGCAGTACTTC
-	TRBV5-1	-	12	TRBJ1-2	CASGARGNGYTF	TGCGCCAGCGGCGCCCGGGGGAACGGCTACACCTTC
-	TRBV4-1	few	16	TRBJ1-5	CASSQDRWQGNQPQHF	TGCGCCAGCAGCCAAGATCGGTGGCAGGGAAATCAGCCCCAGCATTTT
TRBD2	TRBV2	-	19	TRBJ2-7	CASSDSGTSAYKSSYEQYF	TGTGCCAGCAGTGATTCCGGGACTAGCGCCTATAAGAGCTCCTACGAGCAGTACTTC
TRBD1	TRBV27	-	15	TRBJ2-5	CASSLSSRGWETQYF	TGTGCCAGCAGTTTATCATCCAGGGGGTGGGAGACCCAGTACTTC
-	TRBV5-1	few	16	TRBJ2-3	CASSLQRGEGADTQYF	TGCGCCAGCAGCTTGCAACGGGGGGAGGGGGCAGATACGCAGTATTTT
-	TRBV19	-	18	TRBJ1-5	CASSVSGGALNYNQPQHF	TGTGCCAGTAGTGTTTCGGGAGGGGCCCTAAACTACAATCAGCCCCAGCATTTT
TRBD1	TRBV12-5	-	19	TRBJ2-5	CASGLVLRTGGIGVETQYF	TGTGCTAGTGGTTTGGTTCTTAGGACAGGTGGAATCGGAGTGGAGACCCAGTACTTC
TRBD2	TRBV6-4	-	14	TRBJ2-3	CASSEAGDTDTQYF	TGTGCCAGCAGTGAAGCGGGGGACACAGATACGCAGTATTTT
-	TRBV4-1	-	15	TRBJ1-3	CASSQEEARQNTIYF	TGCGCCAGCAGCCAAGAGGAGGCAAGGCAGAACACCATATATTTT
-	TRBV5-4	-	15	TRBJ2-2	CASSLAGVDTGELFF	TGTGCCAGCAGCTTGGCCGGGGTAGACACCGGGGAGCTGTTTTTT
-	TRBV7-9	-	14	TRBJ2-7	CASSSEGPTYEQYF	TGTGCCAGCAGCTCAGAGGGCCCCACCTACGAGCAGTACTTC
TRBD1	TRBV2	-	15	TRBJ2-7	CASSEGDRSLYEQYF	TGTGCCAGCAGTGAAGGGGACAGGAGCCTTTACGAGCAGTACTTC
-	TRBV5-1	once	16	TRBJ1-4	CASSLALGAINEKLFF	TGCGCCAGCAGCTTGGCCTTAGGGGCCATTAATGAAAAACTGTTTTTT
TRBD2	TRBV6-4	-	19	TRBJ2-1	CASSKTTSGGVYSYNEQFF	TGTGCCAGCAGTAAGACGACTAGCGGGGGGGTATACTCCTACAATGAGCAGTTCTTC
-	TRBV19	-	14	TRBJ1-5	CASNSSPGGQPQHF	TGTGCCAGTAACTCCTCCCCCGGGGGTCAGCCCCAGCATTTT
-	TRBV6-1	-	15	TRBJ1-5	CASSESGARGQPQHF	TGTGCCAGCAGTGAAAGTGGGGCCCGAGGTCAGCCCCAGCATTTT
-	TRBV7-2	-	18	TRBJ2-1	CASSLDRPGSGTINEQFF	TGTGCCAGCAGCTTAGATCGGCCGGGGAGCGGAACTATAAATGAGCAGTTCTTC
-	TRBV5-4	-	15	TRBJ2-5	CASSLGGGPPGTQYF	TGTGCCAGCAGCTTGGGGGGCGGTCCCCCGGGGACCCAGTACTTC
TRBD1	TRBV6-5	-	13	TRBJ1-2	CASLDRESYGYTF	TGTGCCAGTCTTGACAGGGAGTCCTATGGCTACACCTTC
-	TRBV27	-	16	TRBJ1-6	CAGSRGRSSYNSPLHF	TGTGCCGGCAGTAGGGGCAGGAGCTCCTATAATTCACCCCTCCACTTT
-	TRBV12-5	-	15	TRBJ2-2	CASGLGQGLIRELFF	TGTGCTAGTGGTTTGGGGCAGGGCTTGATCAGGGAGCTGTTTTTT
-	TRBV28	-	14	TRBJ2-7	CASTLFRGSYEQYF	TGTGCCAGCACCTTATTTCGGGGCTCCTACGAGCAGTACTTC
-	TRBV6-5	-	16	TRBJ1-1	CASSYWGEGVRKEAFF	TGTGCCAGCAGTTACTGGGGGGAGGGGGTTCGAAAAGAAGCTTTCTTT
-	TRBV25-1	-	15	TRBJ1-5	CASSEAGPSNQPQHF	TGTGCCAGCAGTGAAGCAGGGCCGAGCAATCAGCCCCAGCATTTT
-	TRBV10-3	-	15	TRBJ1-1	CAISGTPGSGTEAFF	TGTGCCATCAGTGGGACACCCGGGTCAGGCACTGAAGCTTTCTTT
-	TRBV4-3	-	16	TRBJ2-7	CASSQENRGGVYEQYF	TGCGCCAGCAGCCAAGAGAACAGGGGGGGCGTTTACGAGCAGTACTTC
-	TRBV18	few	16	TRBJ1-3	CASSLSGKGSGNTIYF	TGTGCCAGCTCACTAAGCGGTAAAGGGTCCGGAAACACCATATATTTT
TRBD1	TRBV5-1	few	16	TRBJ2-3	CASSGLTGVGADTQYF	TGCGCCAGCAGCGGATTGACAGGGGTAGGGGCAGATACGCAGTATTTT
TRBD1	TRBV5-8	-	15	TRBJ1-6	CASSWDRGRNSPLHF	TGTGCCAGCAGCTGGGACAGGGGAAGGAATTCACCCCTCCACTTT
TRBD1	TRBV5-4	-	16	TRBJ1-1	CASSWGQGGLDTEAFF	TGTGCCAGCAGCTGGGGACAGGGAGGGTTGGACACTGAAGCTTTCTTT
-	TRBV6-5	-	14	TRBJ2-3	CASSISASTDTQYF	TGTGCCAGCAGCATTAGCGCGAGCACAGATACGCAGTATTTT
TRBD2	TRBV7-2	-	16	TRBJ2-3	CASSLLAAQITDTQYF	TGTGCCAGCAGCTTACTAGCGGCTCAGATTACAGATACGCAGTATTTT
TRBD1	TRBV6-1	-	14	TRBJ2-7	CASSRDRSSYEQYF	TGTGCCAGCAGCCGGGACAGGAGCTCCTACGAGCAGTACTTC
-	TRBV14	-	15	TRBJ1-1	CASSLMAGLVSEAFF	TGTGCCAGCAGCCTAATGGCAGGGCTGGTTAGTGAAGCTTTCTTT
-	TRBV27	-	15	TRBJ2-2	CASSSGPPNTGELFF	TGTGCCAGCAGTAGCGGGCCCCCGAACACCGGGGAGCTGTTTTTT
TRBD1	TRBV5-4	-	14	TRBJ1-2	CASSRDRGVDGYTF	TGTGCCAGCAGCCGGGACAGGGGGGTAGATGGCTACACCTTC
-	TRBV6-6	-	16	TRBJ2-7	CASSYQTGTLSYEQYF	TGTGCCAGCAGTTACCAGACTGGTACCCTCTCCTACGAGCAGTACTTC